This is a list of T cell receptor beta chains from one sample in a study of blood T cell repertoires in COVID-19. Assay used: immunoSEQ multiplex PCR; TCRdb lists only in-frame clones, some missing. There are 200,000 to 250,000 clones in the sample; more than 80% occur only once, and under 3.5% lies in the top ten. The sequencing sample was made of PBMCs or T cells enriched from blood (not recorded which). These receptor sequences come from a woman aged 18-29 years in a cohort exposed to, infected with or recovered from COVID-19 (not recorded which). Each CDR3 is given with its conserved first and last residue. A D gene is named only where the DNA matches it firmly. Only part of the rows carry a size: once, few, many, or a class if the clone is expanded.

D gene,J gene,V gene,clone size,CDR3 protein,CDR3 DNA
.,TRBJ1-2,TRBV24-1,.,CATSPGPNYGYTF,TGTGCCACCAGTCCAGGCCCTAACTATGGCTACACCTTC
TRBD2,TRBJ2-3,TRBV11-2,.,CASRPRGGSDTQYF,TGTGCCAGCCGCCCGAGGGGAGGGTCAGATACGCAGTATTTT
TRBD2,TRBJ2-1,TRBV11-2,.,CASSYHGLAGAFYNEQFF,TGTGCCAGCAGCTACCACGGACTAGCGGGGGCCTTCTACAATGAGCAGTTCTTC
.,TRBJ2-7,TRBV19,.,CASRGKDSSYEQYF,TGTGCCAGTAGAGGGAAGGACAGCTCCTACGAGCAGTACTTC
.,TRBJ1-1,TRBV5-1,.,CASSLGGANTEAFF,TGCGCCAGCAGCCTAGGGGGGGCGAACACTGAAGCTTTCTTT
TRBD1,TRBJ2-3,TRBV5-1,.,CASSLNRGSTDTQYF,TGCGCCAGCAGCTTAAACAGGGGAAGCACAGATACGCAGTATTTT
.,TRBJ1-1,TRBV5-1,.,CASSLGGGLNTEAFF,TGCGCCAGCAGCTTGGGTGGCGGGCTGAACACTGAAGCTTTCTTT
.,TRBJ2-1,TRBV12-5,.,CARRPSYNEQFF,TGTGCTAGGCGCCCCTCCTACAATGAGCAGTTCTTC
TRBD1,TRBJ1-6,TRBV30,.,CAWSVLDRGKSPLHF,TGTGCCTGGAGTGTACTTGACAGGGGGAAATCACCCCTCCACTTT
TRBD1,TRBJ1-2,TRBV24-1,.,CATSDLQGANGYTF,TGTGCCACCAGTGATTTGCAGGGGGCGAATGGCTACACCTTC
TRBD2,TRBJ2-7,TRBV4-2,.,CASSQVPETSGRYEQYF,TGTGCCAGCAGCCAAGTCCCGGAGACTAGCGGGAGATACGAGCAGTACTTC
TRBD1,TRBJ1-1,TRBV19,.,CASSPGDRGHTEAFF,TGTGCCAGTAGCCCCGGGGACAGGGGGCACACTGAAGCTTTCTTT
TRBD2,TRBJ2-2,TRBV27,.,CASQAGGITGELFF,TGTGCCAGTCAAGCGGGAGGAATAACCGGGGAGCTGTTTTTT
TRBD1,TRBJ1-4,TRBV7-9,.,CASRLGQVENEKLFF,TGTGCCAGCAGGTTAGGACAGGTCGAAAATGAAAAACTGTTTTTT
.,TRBJ1-3,TRBV3-1/TRBV3-2,.,CASSPEWGPSGNTIYF,TGTGCCAGCAGCCCTGAATGGGGCCCTTCTGGAAACACCATATATTTT
.,TRBJ1-1,TRBV18,.,CASSPQGTEAFF,TGTGCCAGCTCACCTCAGGGAACTGAAGCTTTCTTT
.,TRBJ1-5,TRBV19,.,CATPGGHKVVDQPQHF,TGTGCCACCCCGGGCGGGCACAAGGTTGTGGATCAGCCCCAGCATTTT
.,TRBJ2-5,TRBV7-9,.,CASSHRVEETQYF,TGTGCCAGCAGCCACAGGGTCGAGGAGACCCAGTACTTC
TRBD1,TRBJ1-2,TRBV27,.,CASSSTGRYGYTF,TGTGCCAGCAGTTCGACAGGGCGGTATGGCTACACCTTC
.,TRBJ1-2,TRBV2,.,CASREDANYGYTF,TGTGCCAGCAGGGAGGATGCAAACTATGGCTACACCTTC
TRBD1,TRBJ1-3,TRBV5-4,.,CASSSWTGAGNTIYF,TGTGCCAGCAGCTCATGGACAGGGGCTGGAAACACCATATATTTT
TRBD1,TRBJ1-2,TRBV9,.,CASSPRAPSPGQGIYGYTF,TGTGCCAGCAGCCCCAGAGCCCCATCCCCGGGACAGGGGATCTATGGCTACACCTTC
.,TRBJ1-1,TRBV3-1/TRBV3-2,once,CASTARGVNTEAFF,TGTGCCAGCACCGCCCGTGGAGTGAACACTGAAGCTTTCTTT
.,TRBJ1-2,TRBV6-1,.,CASSETALNYGYTF,TGTGCCAGCAGTGAGACAGCCTTAAACTATGGCTACACCTTC
TRBD1,TRBJ1-4,TRBV28,few,CASIPGQGNEKLFF,TGTGCCAGCATCCCGGGACAGGGGAATGAAAAACTGTTTTTT
.,TRBJ2-7,TRBV5-1,.,CASSLAVASSHEQYF,TGCGCCAGCAGCTTGGCGGTTGCGTCCTCCCACGAGCAGTACTTC
.,TRBJ1-6,TRBV18,once,CASSTDRDKVNSPLHF,TGTGCCAGCTCAACTGATAGGGACAAAGTAAATTCACCCCTCCACTTT